This is a list of T cell receptor beta chains from one sample in a study of T cells in Graves' hyperthyroidism and ophthalmopathy. A single record per CDR3 protein comes from TCRdb applying MiXCR to the multiplex PCR reads. The table shows some 490,000 distinct CDR3 sequences, with roughly a sixth occurring only once. Sequencing used blood. The receptors originated from a woman in her 30s with Graves' ophthalmopathy. The CDR3 runs from the conserved cysteine through the conserved F or W. The order of the fields is D gene, clone size, V gene, J gene, CDR3 protein, CDR3 DNA. D genes are given only for firm matches. Clone size is shown for a subset of rows, as once, few, many or a class of expanded clone.

NA	many	TRBV7-9	TRBJ2-1	CASSLIGTGPSGEQFF	TGTGCCAGCAGCTTAATCGGGACTGGCCCCTCCGGTGAGCAGTTCTTC
TRBD1	NA	TRBV20-1	TRBJ1-5	CSAAQGASQPQHF	TGCAGTGCTGCACAGGGGGCAAGTCAGCCCCAGCATTTT
NA	few	TRBV5-4	TRBJ2-5	CATRGGAGETQYF	TGTGCCACCCGAGGGGGGGCGGGAGAGACCCAGTACTTC
TRBD2	many	TRBV11-3	TRBJ2-1	CASSPGLDEQFF	TGTGCCAGCAGCCCCGGACTAGACGAGCAGTTCTTC
NA	few	TRBV4-1	TRBJ1-5	CASSQVQGNQPQHF	TGCGCCAGCAGCCAAGTCCAGGGCAATCAGCCCCAGCATTTT
TRBD2	few	TRBV6-1	TRBJ2-1	CASSPLAGEGDEQFF	TGTGCCAGCAGCCCGCTAGCGGGTGAAGGGGATGAGCAGTTCTTC
NA	many	TRBV20-1	TRBJ1-5	CSAAGELDHQPQHF	TGCAGTGCTGCTGGGGAACTGGATCATCAGCCCCAGCATTTT
TRBD2	few	TRBV4-3	TRBJ2-3	CASSHTSGFTDTQYF	TGCGCCAGCAGCCACACTAGCGGTTTCACAGATACGCAGTATTTT
TRBD1	NA	TRBV19	TRBJ2-1	CASSMGRGWTGGGNEQFF	TGTGCCAGTAGTATGGGCAGGGGGTGGACTGGCGGCGGGAATGAGCAGTTCTTC
NA	many	TRBV6-1	TRBJ1-1	CASRQGGARNTEAFF	TGTGCCAGCAGGCAGGGAGGGGCCCGTAACACTGAAGCTTTCTTT
NA	NA	TRBV6-1	TRBJ2-5	CASTPLRNQETQYF	TGTGCCAGCACCCCCTTGAGGAACCAAGAGACCCAGTACTTC
TRBD1	many	TRBV5-6	TRBJ2-7	CASSLEQGIIYEQYF	TGTGCCAGCAGCTTGGAACAGGGGATCATCTACGAGCAGTACTTC
TRBD2	many	TRBV4-3	TRBJ2-1	CASSQVNWTSGSNSYNEQFF	TGCGCCAGCAGCCAAGTGAATTGGACTAGCGGATCCAACTCCTACAATGAGCAGTTCTTC